This TCR beta chain was identified during a study of graft-versus-host responses after intestinal transplantation. Losses at the gene ends were 9 bases for V and 2 bases for J; bases not matched to a gene: 6. This CDR3 is built from 13 residues. Germline lookup yields CDR1 LNHDA and CDR2 SQIVND (reference sequence). The assay was immunoSEQ multiplex PCR, and TCRdb's table has in-frame clones only and misses some. The table lists 50,000 or so clones, 85% to 95% of them singletons. Sequenced material: PBMCs, taken about 800 days after a first intestinal transplant, on the day of a second. The chain employs TRBV19 and TRBJ1-1; 7 bases are a match to TRBD1. This receptor was taken from a human patient who received an intestinal transplant, so some T cells may come from the graft donor. DNA for the CDR3: TGTGCCAGCCGGGACAGCCTCAACACTGAAGCTTTCTTT. It is translated as CASRDSLNTEAFF.